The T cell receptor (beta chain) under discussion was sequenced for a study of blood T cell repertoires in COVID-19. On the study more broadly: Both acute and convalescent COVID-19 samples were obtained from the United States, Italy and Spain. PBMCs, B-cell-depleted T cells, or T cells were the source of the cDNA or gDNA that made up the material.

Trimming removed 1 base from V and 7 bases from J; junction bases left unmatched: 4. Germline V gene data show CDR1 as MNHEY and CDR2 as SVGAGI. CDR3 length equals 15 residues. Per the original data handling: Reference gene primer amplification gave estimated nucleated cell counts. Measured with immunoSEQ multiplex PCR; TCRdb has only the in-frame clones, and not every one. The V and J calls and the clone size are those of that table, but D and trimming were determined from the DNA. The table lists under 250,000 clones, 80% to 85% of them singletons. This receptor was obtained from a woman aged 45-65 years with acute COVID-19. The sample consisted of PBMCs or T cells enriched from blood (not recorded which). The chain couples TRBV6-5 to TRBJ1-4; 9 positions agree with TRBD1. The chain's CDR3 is CASSYWDRDVEKLFF. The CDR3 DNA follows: TGTGCCAGCAGTTACTGGGACAGGGATGTTGAAAAACTGTTTTTT.